What follows is one T cell receptor (beta chain) and its context. Antigen specificity is unknown. This sample is drawn from a study of cytomegalovirus exposure and HLA in healthy donors. Findings and limits, study-wide: Follow-up analysis seemed to connect common viral pathogens with several of the most significant clusters identified.

PCR employed 60 Vbeta and 13 Jbeta primers. Only in-frame clones appear in the TCRdb table, and some are missing; sequencing was by immunoSEQ multiplex PCR. The sample has approximately 190,000 clones. Germline V gene lookup returns CDR1 SGHKS and CDR2 YYEKEE (reference sequence). The CDR3 is 13 amino acids. V shed 4 bases, J shed 5 bases, and the junction held 3 bases outside the gene matches. The sequence came from a boy aged 5 to 17 in good health and CMV-seronegative. The sample comprised PBMCs. V usage is TRBV5-5 and J usage is TRBJ2-5; TRBD2 agrees at 9 bases. The CDR3 here is CASSLAGMETQYF. In DNA, the CDR3 is TGTGCCAGCAGCCTAGCGGGGATGGAGACCCAGTACTTC.